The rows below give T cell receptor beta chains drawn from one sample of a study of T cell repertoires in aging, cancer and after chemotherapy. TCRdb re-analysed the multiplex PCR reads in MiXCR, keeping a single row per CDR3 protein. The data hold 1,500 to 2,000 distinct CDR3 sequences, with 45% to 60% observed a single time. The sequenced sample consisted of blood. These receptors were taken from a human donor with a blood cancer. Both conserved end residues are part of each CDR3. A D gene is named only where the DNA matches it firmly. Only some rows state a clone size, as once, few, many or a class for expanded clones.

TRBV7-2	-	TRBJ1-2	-	TGTGCCAGCAGCTTATCAGGGGTTCGTAATGGCTACACCTTC	CASSLSGVRNGYTF
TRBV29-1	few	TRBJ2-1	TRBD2	TGCAGCACAGGCGGGGGATCCTCCTACAATGAGCAGTTCTTC	CSTGGGSSYNEQFF
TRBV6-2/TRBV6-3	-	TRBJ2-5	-	TGTGCCAGCAGTTACGGGGAGACCCAGTACTTC	CASSYGETQYF
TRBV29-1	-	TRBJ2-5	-	TGCAGCGGCTTGGTGTCCCAAGAGACCCAGTACTTC	CSGLVSQETQYF
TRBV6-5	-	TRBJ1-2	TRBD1	TGTGCCAGCAGTTCGTGGACAGGGTACTATGGCTACACCTTC	CASSSWTGYYGYTF
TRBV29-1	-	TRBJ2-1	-	TGCAGCGTTGTCTTGTGGGGCTACAATGAGCAGTTCTTC	CSVVLWGYNEQFF
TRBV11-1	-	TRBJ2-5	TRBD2	TGTGCCAGCAGCTTCGGTTCTAGCGGGAACCAAGAGACCCAGTACTTC	CASSFGSSGNQETQYF
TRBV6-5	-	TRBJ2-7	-	TGTGCCAGCAGTTACTCGGGAGGATCAGCCAACGAGCAGTACTTC	CASSYSGGSANEQYF
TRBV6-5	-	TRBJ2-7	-	TGTGCCAGCAGTCCCAGGGTTTTTAGCTACGAGCAGTACTTC	CASSPRVFSYEQYF
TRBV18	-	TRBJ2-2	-	TGTGCCAGCTCACCAGTGCAAGTCACCGGGGAGCTGTTTTTT	CASSPVQVTGELFF
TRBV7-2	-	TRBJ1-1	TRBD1	TGTGCCAGCAGCTTGGATGGACAGGGTATAACTGTAGCTTTCTTT	CASSLDGQGITVAFF
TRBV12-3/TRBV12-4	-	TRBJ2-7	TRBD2	TGTGCCAGCAGTGCCGGACTAGCTCGCGAGAAGTACTTC	CASSAGLAREKYF
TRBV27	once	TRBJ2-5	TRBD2	TGTGCCAGCAGGGTTGGACGGACTAGAGAGACCCAGTACTTC	CASRVGRTRETQYF
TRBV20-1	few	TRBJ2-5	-	TGCAGTGCTAGGAAGGGTGACAGGCAAGAGACCCAGTACTTC	CSARKGDRQETQYF
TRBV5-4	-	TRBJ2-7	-	TGTGCCAGCAGCTTGGGGACAGTGGGTTCGACGGAGCAGTACTTC	CASSLGTVGSTEQYF
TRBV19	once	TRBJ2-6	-	TGTGCCAGTAGTCGGTCTGGGGCCAACGTCCTGACTTTC	CASSRSGANVLTF
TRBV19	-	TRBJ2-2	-	TGTGCCAGTAGTAAACCCCCTCCCGGGGAGCTGTTTTTT	CASSKPPPGELFF
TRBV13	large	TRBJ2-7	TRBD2	TGTGCCAGCAGCTTATCCCCTAGCGGGAGCCACGAGCAGTACTTC	CASSLSPSGSHEQYF
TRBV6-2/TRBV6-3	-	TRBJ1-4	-	TGTGCCAGCAGACCCCCCTATGTCCGGGGTGAAAAACTGTTTTTT	CASRPPYVRGEKLFF
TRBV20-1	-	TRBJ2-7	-	TGCAGTGCTAGACCCTCGCACGAGCAGTACTTC	CSARPSHEQYF
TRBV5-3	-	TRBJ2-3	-	TGTGCCAGAAGTCCCGGTCCCCCCAGCGATACGCAGTATTTT	CARSPGPPSDTQYF
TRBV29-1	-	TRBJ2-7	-	TGCAGCGTTGGTAGCACCGCCTACGAGCAGTACTTC	CSVGSTAYEQYF
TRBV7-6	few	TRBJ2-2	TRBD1	TGTGCCAGCAGCTTGGACAGGGGGCAACCCGGGGAGCTGTTTTTT	CASSLDRGQPGELFF
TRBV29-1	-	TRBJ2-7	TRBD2	TGCAGCGTTCGGGGGGGGGGAGGGCAGTACTTC	CSVRGGGGQYF
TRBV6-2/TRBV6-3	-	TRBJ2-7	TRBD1	TGTGCCAGCACCCTATCGTTACTACCGGGACAGGGTGCACACGAGCAGTACTTC	CASTLSLLPGQGAHEQYF
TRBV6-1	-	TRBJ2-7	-	TGTGCCAGCAAGGGTTCGGGTGAATTCTACGAGCAGTACTTC	CASKGSGEFYEQYF
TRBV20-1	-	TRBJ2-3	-	TGCAGTGCTGGGGGACTTCGCACAGATACGCAGTATTTT	CSAGGLRTDTQYF
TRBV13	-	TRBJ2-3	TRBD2	TGTGCCACCAGTGATTTGTCTAGCGGTACCACAGATACGCAGTATTTT	CATSDLSSGTTDTQYF
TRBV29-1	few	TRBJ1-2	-	TGCAGCGTCTTCCAGGGCAATGGCTACACCTTC	CSVFQGNGYTF
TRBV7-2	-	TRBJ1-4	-	TGTGCCAGCAGCTTACTCGGGCAAGCAACTAATGAAAAACTGTTTTTT	CASSLLGQATNEKLFF
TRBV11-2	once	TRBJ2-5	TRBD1	TGTGCCAGCAGCTTGATGGGACAGGGGGCAGGAGAGACCCAGTACTTC	CASSLMGQGAGETQYF
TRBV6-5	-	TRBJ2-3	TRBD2	TGTGCCAGCAGGAGGACTAGCGGGAGACTGAGCACCACAGATACGCAGTATTTT	CASRRTSGRLSTTDTQYF
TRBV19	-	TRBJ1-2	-	TGTGCCAGTAGGCCCCTACGGACGGATAACTATGGCTACACCTTC	CASRPLRTDNYGYTF